This T cell receptor beta chain emerged from a study of CD8 T cells in ankylosing spondylitis. This clonotype was seen at least ten times. TCRdb itself ran the 5' RACE reads through MiXCR, one entry per CDR3 protein. The repertoire holds around 130,000 distinct CDR3 sequences, around 9% seen once, with 3% to 4% in the top ten. This CDR3 has 14 amino acids. Trimming removed 6 bases from V and 1 base from J; junction bases left unmatched: 4. V is TRBV12-3 or TRBV12-4 and J is TRBJ2-3; 7 bases are shared with TRBD2. This clonotype originated in a male donor with ankylosing spondylitis or in good health (not recorded which). Material for sequencing was blood, either unsorted or a sorted T cell fraction (not recorded which). The CDR3 DNA is TGTGCCAGCAGGAGAACTAGCGGCACAGATACGCAGTATTTT. It specifies CASRRTSGTDTQYF.